The sample holds many counts of the clone carrying this TCR beta chain. What it binds is not known. Template material for amplifying TCR beta CDR3 regions consisted of RNA transcripts. The HTBI set primed first-round TCR CDR3 RT-PCR. A single record per CDR3 protein comes from TCRdb applying MiXCR to the multiplex PCR reads. Among approximately 370,000 distinct CDR3 sequences listed, roughly 15% were seen once. This sample stems from a study of T cells in Graves' hyperthyroidism and ophthalmopathy. From germline, CDR1 is LGHDT and CDR2 YNNKEL (reference sequence). The CDR3 loop spans 14 amino acids. Trimming shortened V by 0 bases and J by 5 bases, and 9 bases separated the two germline ends. Study-wide points: Ophthalmopathy and stable hyperthyroidism were told apart by a 13 V-J model.

The sequence was obtained from a young woman with Graves' hyperthyroidism that later progressed to Graves' ophthalmopathy. Sequences were obtained from blood. The V call is TRBV3-1, the J call TRBJ2-3; D gene uncertain. This CDR3 is CASSQEREGDTQYF. CDR3 sequence (DNA): TGTGCCAGCAGCCAAGAAAGAGAAGGAGATACGCAGTATTTT.